This record covers a single T cell receptor (beta chain). Its antigen is currently unknown. This record comes from a study of T cell responses to AZD1222 COVID-19 vaccine. Broader study findings: Close to half of all spike-specific TCRs reportedly target regions of the variants that are unmutated. The study found vaccine-associated CD4 TCRs spanning spike, dominant at 160-218 and 743-854.

Using immunoSEQ multiplex PCR, the repertoire was profiled, and TCRdb retains in-frame clones only, with some absent. This sample yields about 110,000 clones, of which around 94% are seen a single time; roughly 2% belongs to the top ten. The germline gives CDR1 SGDLS, CDR2 YYNGEE. The CDR3 covers 15 residues. V gave up 1 base and J gave up 0 bases, with 8 bases separating them. The TCR comes from an adult in good health. This specimen consisted of peripheral blood, obtained on day 0 of AZD1222 vaccination. The chain combines TRBV9 with TRBJ1-3; D uncertain. CDR3 sequence reads: CASSVSSDSGNTIYF. In nucleotides, the CDR3 is TGTGCCAGCAGCGTAAGTTCAGACTCTGGAAACACCATATATTTT.